The 11 T cell receptor beta chains presented below share a single source sample, sequenced in a study of T cells in Graves' hyperthyroidism and ophthalmopathy. RNA transcripts yielded amplified TCR beta CDR3 regions. The study used the HTBI primer set for a first-round RT-PCR of the TCR CDR3. TCRdb used MiXCR to reprocess the multiplex PCR reads, holding one entry per CDR3 protein. The sample has some 770,000 distinct CDR3 sequences, about 17% seen once. Sequencing used blood. These receptors were obtained from a man younger than 30 with Graves' hyperthyroidism.

In this sample, this clonotype turned up a few times. The rearrangement uses TRBV11-2 and TRBJ2-1; the D gene is possibly TRBD2 (5 bases). The CDR3 consists of 14 residues. The V end was cut by 1 base, the J end by 8 bases, with 12 bases between. CDR1 is SGHAT and CDR2 is FQNNGV in the germline V gene. CDR3 loop: CASSLAPGIDEQFF. CDR3 DNA sequence: TGTGCCAGCAGCTTAGCCCCCGGGATCGATGAGCAGTTCTTC.

This clonotype was seen ten or more times. The V and J genes are TRBV28 and TRBJ1-2; possible D gene TRBD1, 6 bases. Germline V gene data show CDR1 as MDHEN and CDR2 as SYDVKM. V lost 5 bases and J 0 bases, leaving 10 bases between the germline ends. The CDR3 runs 14 residues. CDR3 sequence (DNA): TGTGCCAGCAGTCAGGGGTCAGCTAACTATGGCTACACCTTC. It encodes CASSQGSANYGYTF.

This clonotype was seen a few times. The chain uses TRBV6-1 and TRBJ1-2; a weak D match, TRBD1 (5 bases). V was clipped by 6 bases and J by 6 bases, with 14 bases between them. The CDR3 loop spans 13 amino acids. Germline lookup yields CDR1 MNHNS and CDR2 SASEGT. CDR3 region: CASSTGGMNGYTF. The CDR3 nucleotides are TGTGCCAGCAGCACCGGGGGTATGAATGGCTACACCTTC.

This clonotype was observed many times. V is TRBV24-1 and J is TRBJ2-5, with D unresolved. Trimming left V 1 base short and J 4 bases short, with 12 bases between. Germline CDR1 and CDR2: KGHDR and SFDVKD. The CDR3 has 15 residues. The CDR3 is CATSDLGDPGETQYF. CDR3 DNA sequence: TGTGCCACCAGTGATTTAGGAGACCCTGGAGAGACCCAGTACTTC.

This chain connects TRBV20-1 to TRBJ1-5, with 8 nucleotides matching TRBD1. This CDR3 is built from 14 residues. Germline V gene lookup returns CDR1 DFQATT and CDR2 SNEGSKA (reference sequence). V lost 7 bases, J lost 5 bases, and 10 bases stayed unmatched. The CDR3 spells CSGPTGQVDQPQHF. Here the CDR3 DNA reads TGCAGTGGCCCAACGGGACAGGTAGATCAGCCCCAGCATTTT.

On this clonotype: No conserved phenylalanine or tryptophan ends this CDR3, so it is likely a read error. This rearrangement joins TRBV10-3 to TRBJ2-6; D is possibly TRBD1 (6 bases). V was clipped by 2 bases and J by 4 bases, with 15 bases between them. CDR1 is ENHRY, CDR2 SYGVKD, per germline. This CDR3 contains 17 residues. The CDR3 DNA sequence: TGTGCCATCAGTGAGGCTGGAACAGGGACCGGGGCCAACGTCCTGACTTCC. Amino acids: CAISEAGTGTGANVLTS.

The rearrangement joins TRBV7-6 to TRBJ2-2; unclear D gene. V dropped 2 bases and J dropped 9 bases, with 4 bases sitting between them. Per germline, CDR1 SGHVS and CDR2 FNYEAQ. The CDR3 has 11 amino acids. Written as DNA, the CDR3 is TGTGCCAGCAGCTTAATCCGGGAGCTGTTTTTT. Translated, it gives CASSLIRELFF.

This chain connects TRBV15 to TRBJ2-2; 7 bases are a match to TRBD2. This CDR3 contains 14 residues. V was clipped by 7 bases and J by 3 bases; unmatched bases: 5. The germline V gene has CDR1 LNHNV and CDR2 YYDKDF (reference sequence). The CDR3 protein is CATTRREDTGELFF. The CDR3 DNA is TGTGCCACCACGCGCCGGGAGGACACCGGGGAGCTGTTTTTT.

In its sample, this clonotype was seen a few times. This chain joins TRBV6-6 and TRBJ2-7; 9 bases are a match to TRBD1. CDR1 is MNHNY, CDR2 SVGAGI, per germline (reference sequence). The CDR3 loop spans 20 amino acids. V lost 1 base to trimming and J lost 2 bases; unmatched junction nucleotides: 18. CDR3 sequence: CASSYYLEQGAFFIPYEQYF. The CDR3 DNA is TGTGCCAGCAGTTACTATCTCGAACAGGGGGCCTTCTTTATTCCCTACGAGCAGTACTTC.

The table lists this clonotype with a few counts. This chain connects TRBV20-1 to TRBJ1-5; 7 nucleotides agree with TRBD1. Trimming cost V 0 bases and J 2 bases; bases outside gene matches: 10. Germline V gives CDR1 DFQATT, CDR2 SNEGSKA (reference sequence). CDR3 length: 17 amino acids. CDR3 DNA sequence: TGCAGTGCTAGAGACCCTTCACAGGGGCGAGGCAATCAGCCCCAGCATTTT. This sequence encodes CSARDPSQGRGNQPQHF.

V gene TRBV9 combines with J gene TRBJ1-5; tentative D call: TRBD1 (6 bases). Trimming removed 4 bases at V and 5 bases at J, with 13 bases between. The germline CDR1 and CDR2 sequences are SGDLS and YYNGEE. This CDR3 comprises 14 residues. The CDR3 region has the DNA TGTGCCAGCAGCCCACAGGGACGGGATCAGCCCCAGCATTTT. This encodes CASSPQGRDQPQHF.